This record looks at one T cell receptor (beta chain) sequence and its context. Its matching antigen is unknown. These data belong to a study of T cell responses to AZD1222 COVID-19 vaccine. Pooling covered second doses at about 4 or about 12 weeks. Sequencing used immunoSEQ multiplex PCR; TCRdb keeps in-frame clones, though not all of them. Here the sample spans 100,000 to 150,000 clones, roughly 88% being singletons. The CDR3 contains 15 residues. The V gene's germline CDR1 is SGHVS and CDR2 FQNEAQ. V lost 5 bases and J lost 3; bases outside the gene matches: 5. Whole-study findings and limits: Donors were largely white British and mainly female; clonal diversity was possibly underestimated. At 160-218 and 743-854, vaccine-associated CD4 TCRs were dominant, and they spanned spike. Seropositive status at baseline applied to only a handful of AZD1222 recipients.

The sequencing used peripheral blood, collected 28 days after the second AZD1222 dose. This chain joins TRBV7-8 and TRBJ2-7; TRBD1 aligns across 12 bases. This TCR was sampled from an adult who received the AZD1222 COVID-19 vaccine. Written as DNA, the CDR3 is TGTGCCAGCAGCCGAGGGACAGGGGGCGTCTACGAGCAGTACTTC. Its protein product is CASSRGTGGVYEQYF.